This TCR beta chain was obtained from a study of Ad26.COV2.S vaccination and SARS-CoV-2 variants. Regarding the study as a whole: Vaccinated individuals (as opposed to placebo recipients) had higher spike-specific TCR breadth.

TCRdb keeps only in-frame clones here, not all; method: immunoSEQ multiplex PCR. This table holds fewer than 900,000 clones, 80% to 90% found once. As to this clone: As yet, its antigen is unknown.

Germline V gene data show CDR1 as SGHRS and CDR2 as YFSETQ. After removal of 2 bases from V and 0 bases from J, the junction contained 7 bases not matched to a gene. The length of the CDR3 is 16 residues. Treatment indicated: some 19 received Ad26.COV2.S at low or high dose, single or two shots; about 5 received placebo; per-sample allocation not given. The study sampled participants on day 63 after the first vaccine or placebo injection. Vaccination employed an Ad26 vector expressing the Wuhan-strain SARS-CoV-2 spike. The TCR was taken from a person between 18 and 59 years old who received the Ad26.COV2.S COVID-19 vaccine or a placebo. The chain is built from TRBV5-1 and TRBJ2-5, with TRBD1 matching over 7 bases. Source: peripheral blood, taken in a trial of Ad26.COV2.S vaccine versus placebo. CDR3 DNA: TGCGCCAGCAGCTTCGGTCTGGGACAGCACCAAGAGACCCAGTACTTC. It encodes CASSFGLGQHQETQYF. The whole variable domain, filled in from reference TRBV5-1 and TRBJ2-5, reads KAGVTQTPRYLIKTRGQQVTLSCSPISGHRSVSWYQQTPGQGLQFLFEYFSETQRNKGNFPGRFSGRQFSNSRSEMNVSTLELGDSALYLCASSFGLGQHQETQYFGPGTRLLVL.